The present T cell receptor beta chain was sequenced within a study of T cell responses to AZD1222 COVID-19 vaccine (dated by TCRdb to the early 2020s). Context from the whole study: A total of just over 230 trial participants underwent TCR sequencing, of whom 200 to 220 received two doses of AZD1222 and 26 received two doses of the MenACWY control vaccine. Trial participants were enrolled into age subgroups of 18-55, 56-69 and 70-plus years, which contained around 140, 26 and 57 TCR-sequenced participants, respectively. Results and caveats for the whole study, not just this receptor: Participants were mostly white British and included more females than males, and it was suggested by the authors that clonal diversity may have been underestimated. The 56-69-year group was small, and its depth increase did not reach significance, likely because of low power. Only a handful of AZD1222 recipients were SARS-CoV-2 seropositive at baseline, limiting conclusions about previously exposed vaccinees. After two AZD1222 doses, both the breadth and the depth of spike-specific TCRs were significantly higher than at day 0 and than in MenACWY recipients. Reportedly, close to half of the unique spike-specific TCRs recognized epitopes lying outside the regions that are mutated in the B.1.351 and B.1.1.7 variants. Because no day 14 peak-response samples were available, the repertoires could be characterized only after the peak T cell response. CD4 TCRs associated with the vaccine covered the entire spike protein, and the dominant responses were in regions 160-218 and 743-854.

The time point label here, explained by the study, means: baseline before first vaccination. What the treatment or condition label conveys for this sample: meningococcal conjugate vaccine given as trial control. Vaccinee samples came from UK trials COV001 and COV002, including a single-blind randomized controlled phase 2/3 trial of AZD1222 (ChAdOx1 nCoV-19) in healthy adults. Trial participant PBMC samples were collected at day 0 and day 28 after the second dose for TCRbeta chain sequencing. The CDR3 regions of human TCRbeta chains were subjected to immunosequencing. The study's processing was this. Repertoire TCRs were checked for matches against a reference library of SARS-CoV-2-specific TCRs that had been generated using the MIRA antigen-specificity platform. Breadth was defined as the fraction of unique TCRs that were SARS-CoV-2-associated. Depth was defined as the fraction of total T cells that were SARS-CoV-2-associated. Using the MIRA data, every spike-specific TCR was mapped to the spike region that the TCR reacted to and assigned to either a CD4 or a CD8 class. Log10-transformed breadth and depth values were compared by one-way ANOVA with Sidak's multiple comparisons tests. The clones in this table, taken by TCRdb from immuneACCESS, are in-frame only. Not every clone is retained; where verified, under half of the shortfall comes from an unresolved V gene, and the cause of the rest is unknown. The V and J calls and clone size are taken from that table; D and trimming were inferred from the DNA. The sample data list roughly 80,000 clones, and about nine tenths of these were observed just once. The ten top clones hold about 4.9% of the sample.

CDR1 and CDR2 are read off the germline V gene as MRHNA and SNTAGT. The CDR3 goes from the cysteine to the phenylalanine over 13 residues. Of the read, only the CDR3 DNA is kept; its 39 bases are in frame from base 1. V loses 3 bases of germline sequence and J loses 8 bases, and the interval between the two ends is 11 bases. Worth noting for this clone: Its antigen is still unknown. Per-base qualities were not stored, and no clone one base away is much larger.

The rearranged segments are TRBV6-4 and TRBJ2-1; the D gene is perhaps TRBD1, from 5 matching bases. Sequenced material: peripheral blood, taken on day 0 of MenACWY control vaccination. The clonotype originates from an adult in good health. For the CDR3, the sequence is CASSETRADEQFF. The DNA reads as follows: TGTGCCAGCAGTGAGACCAGGGCAGATGAGCAGTTCTTC.